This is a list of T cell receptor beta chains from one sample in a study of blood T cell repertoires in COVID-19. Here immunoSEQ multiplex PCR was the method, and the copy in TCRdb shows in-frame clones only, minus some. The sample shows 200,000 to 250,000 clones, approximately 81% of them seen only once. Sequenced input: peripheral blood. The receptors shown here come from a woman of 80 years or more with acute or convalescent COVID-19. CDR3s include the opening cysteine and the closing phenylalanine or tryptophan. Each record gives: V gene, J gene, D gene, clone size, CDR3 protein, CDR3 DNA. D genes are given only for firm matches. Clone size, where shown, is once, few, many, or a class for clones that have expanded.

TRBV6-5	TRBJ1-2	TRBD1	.	CASSIQGDYGYTF	TGTGCCAGCAGTATACAGGGGGACTATGGCTACACCTTC
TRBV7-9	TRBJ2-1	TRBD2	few	CASEGLAGGPSYNEQFF	TGTGCCAGCGAGGGACTAGCGGGGGGACCCTCCTACAATGAGCAGTTCTTC
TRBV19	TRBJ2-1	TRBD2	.	CATSVGLGGDEQFF	TGTGCCACGAGTGTGGGACTGGGGGGGGATGAGCAGTTCTTC
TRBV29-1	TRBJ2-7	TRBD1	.	CSVRTGFEQYF	TGCAGCGTTCGGACAGGGTTCGAGCAGTACTTC
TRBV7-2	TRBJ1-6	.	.	CASSFQQGIGHNSPLHF	TGTGCCAGCAGCTTTCAGCAGGGGATTGGTCATAATTCACCCCTCCACTTT
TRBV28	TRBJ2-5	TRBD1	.	CASTLGTGLQETQYF	TGTGCCAGCACTTTGGGGACAGGCCTGCAAGAGACCCAGTACTTC
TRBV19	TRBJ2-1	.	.	CATRPTGNYNEQFF	TGTGCCACCAGACCGACGGGAAACTACAATGAGCAGTTCTTC
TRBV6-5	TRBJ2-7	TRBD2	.	CASSQGLIAGQYF	TGTGCCAGCAGTCAGGGCTTAATAGCGGGGCAGTACTTC
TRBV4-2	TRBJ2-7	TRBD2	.	CASSQGEASGNPYEQYF	TGTGCCAGCAGCCAAGGCGAGGCTAGCGGGAACCCCTACGAGCAGTACTTC
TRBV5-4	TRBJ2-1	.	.	CASSFGGRLGQQEQFF	TGTGCCAGCAGCTTTGGAGGGAGGCTCGGCCAGCAGGAGCAGTTCTTC
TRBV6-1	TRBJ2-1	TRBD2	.	CASSDPGLAGLGSYNEQFF	TGTGCCAGCAGTGATCCGGGACTAGCGGGGCTAGGCTCCTACAATGAGCAGTTCTTC
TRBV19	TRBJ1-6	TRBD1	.	CASTWTGDNSPLHF	TGTGCCAGTACCTGGACAGGGGATAATTCACCCCTCCACTTT
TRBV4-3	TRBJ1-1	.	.	CASSPQGRNTEAFF	TGCGCCAGCAGCCCCCAGGGGCGGAACACTGAAGCTTTCTTT
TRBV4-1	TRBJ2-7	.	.	CASSHYLDRPSSYEQYF	TGCGCCAGCAGCCACTACCTGGACAGACCCAGCTCCTACGAGCAGTACTTC
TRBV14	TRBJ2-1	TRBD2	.	CASSQALAGRKEQFF	TGTGCCAGCAGCCAAGCCCTAGCGGGACGCAAGGAGCAGTTCTTC